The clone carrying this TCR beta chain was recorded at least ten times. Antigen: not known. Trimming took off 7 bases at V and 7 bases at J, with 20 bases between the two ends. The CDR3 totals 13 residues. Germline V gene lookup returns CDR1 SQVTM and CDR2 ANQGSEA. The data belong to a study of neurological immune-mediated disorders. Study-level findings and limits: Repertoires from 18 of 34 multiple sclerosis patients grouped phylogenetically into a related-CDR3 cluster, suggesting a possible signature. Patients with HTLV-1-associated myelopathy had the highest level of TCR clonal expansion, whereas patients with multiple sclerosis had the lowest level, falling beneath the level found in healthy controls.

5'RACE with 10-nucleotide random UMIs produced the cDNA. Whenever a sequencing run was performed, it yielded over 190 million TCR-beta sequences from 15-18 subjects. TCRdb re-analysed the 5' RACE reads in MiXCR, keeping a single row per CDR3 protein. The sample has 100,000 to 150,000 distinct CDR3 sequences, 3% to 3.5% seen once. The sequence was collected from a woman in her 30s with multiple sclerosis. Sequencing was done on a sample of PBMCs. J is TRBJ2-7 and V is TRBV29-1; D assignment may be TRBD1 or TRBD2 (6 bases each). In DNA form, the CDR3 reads TGCAGCGGTGGCCCGGGGGCCTGGGGGGAGCAGTACTTC. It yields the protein CSGGPGAWGEQYF.